This T cell receptor beta chain is from a study of T cells in Graves' hyperthyroidism and ophthalmopathy. Whole-study context: Blood from the periphery was taken at initial diagnosis, before any treatment. The study, taken as a whole, reports: Ophthalmopathy was distinguished from stable hyperthyroidism by 13 V-J signatures. Most thyroid clonotypes with frequency above 0.001 were detected in blood.

From RNA transcripts, TCR beta CDR3 regions were amplified. First-round RT-PCR targeting the TCR CDR3 was performed with the HTBI primer set. TCRdb fed the multiplex PCR reads into MiXCR, producing one record per CDR3 protein. The profile covers under 350,000 distinct CDR3 sequences, with roughly 13% appearing a single time and 34% taken by the ten largest. This clonotype was seen only a few times. Its cognate antigen is unknown. This CDR3 contains 12 residues. From germline, CDR1 is KGHSH and CDR2 LQKENI. The germline V and J ends were trimmed by 2 bases and 3 bases, with 5 bases remaining between them.

Sequencing was performed on blood. This TCR was recovered from a woman in her thirties or forties with Graves' ophthalmopathy. The chain links TRBV18 to TRBJ2-7, with no clear D. CDR3 in DNA: TGTGCCAGCTCACCAGACGACTACGAGCAGTACTTC. Translated: CASSPDDYEQYF.